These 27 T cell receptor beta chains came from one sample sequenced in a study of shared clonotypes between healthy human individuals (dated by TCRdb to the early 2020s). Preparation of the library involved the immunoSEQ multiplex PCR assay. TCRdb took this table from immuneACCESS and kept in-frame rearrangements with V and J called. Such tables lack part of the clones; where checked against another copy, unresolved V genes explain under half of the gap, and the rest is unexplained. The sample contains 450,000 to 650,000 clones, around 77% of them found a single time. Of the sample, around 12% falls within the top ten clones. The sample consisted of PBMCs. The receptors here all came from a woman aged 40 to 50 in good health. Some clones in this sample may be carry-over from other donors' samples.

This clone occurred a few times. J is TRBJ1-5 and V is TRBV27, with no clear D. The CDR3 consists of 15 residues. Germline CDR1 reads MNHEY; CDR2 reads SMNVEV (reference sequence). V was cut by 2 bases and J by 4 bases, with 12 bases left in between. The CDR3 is CASSLKRNGNQPQHF. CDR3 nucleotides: TGTGCCAGCAGTTTAAAGCGGAACGGTAATCAGCCCCAGCATTTT.

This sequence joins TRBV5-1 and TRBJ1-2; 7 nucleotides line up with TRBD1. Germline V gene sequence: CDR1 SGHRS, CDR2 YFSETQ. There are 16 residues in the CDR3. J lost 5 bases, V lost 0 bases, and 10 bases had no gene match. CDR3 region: CASSLEGQRHGYGYTF. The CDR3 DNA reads TGCGCCAGCAGCTTGGAGGGACAGCGTCATGGGTATGGCTACACCTTC.

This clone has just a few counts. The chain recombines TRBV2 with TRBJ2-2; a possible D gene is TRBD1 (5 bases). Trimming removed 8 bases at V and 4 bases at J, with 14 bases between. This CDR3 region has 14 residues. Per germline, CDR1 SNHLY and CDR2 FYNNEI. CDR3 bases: TGTGCCAGCGGGGCCCGTACTGGCACCGGGGAGCTGTTTTTT. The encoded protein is CASGARTGTGELFF.

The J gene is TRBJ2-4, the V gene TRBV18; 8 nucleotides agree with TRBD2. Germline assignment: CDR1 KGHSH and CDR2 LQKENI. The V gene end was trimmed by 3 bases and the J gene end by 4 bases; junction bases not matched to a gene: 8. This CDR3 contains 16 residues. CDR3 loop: CASSPDSGTRKNIQYF. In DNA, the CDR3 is TGTGCCAGCTCACCTGACTCGGGGACTAGGAAAAACATTCAGTACTTC.

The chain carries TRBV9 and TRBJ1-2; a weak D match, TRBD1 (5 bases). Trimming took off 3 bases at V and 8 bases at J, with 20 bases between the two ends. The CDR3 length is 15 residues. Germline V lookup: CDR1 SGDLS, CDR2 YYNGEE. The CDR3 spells CASSGQGTPHAGYTF. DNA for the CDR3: TGTGCCAGCAGCGGACAAGGGACCCCCCACGCCGGCTACACCTTC.

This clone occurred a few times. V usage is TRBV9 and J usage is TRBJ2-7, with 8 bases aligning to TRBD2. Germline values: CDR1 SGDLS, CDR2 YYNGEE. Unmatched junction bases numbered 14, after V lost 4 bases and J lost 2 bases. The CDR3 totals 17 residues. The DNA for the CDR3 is TGTGCCAGCAGCCCCCGGAGTGTAGCGGGATCTCCCTACGAGCAGTACTTC. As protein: CASSPRSVAGSPYEQYF.

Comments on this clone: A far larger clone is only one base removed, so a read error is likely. The CDR3 sequence is CASRMDTWSPYEQYF. DNA of the CDR3: TGTGCCAGCAGGATGGATACCTGGTCCCCCTACGAGCAGTACTTC. The chain uses TRBV6-1 and TRBJ2-7; D call uncertain. V lost 6 bases, J lost 2 bases, and 17 bases lay in between. Germline V lookup: CDR1 MNHNS, CDR2 SASEGT. The CDR3 is 15 amino acids.

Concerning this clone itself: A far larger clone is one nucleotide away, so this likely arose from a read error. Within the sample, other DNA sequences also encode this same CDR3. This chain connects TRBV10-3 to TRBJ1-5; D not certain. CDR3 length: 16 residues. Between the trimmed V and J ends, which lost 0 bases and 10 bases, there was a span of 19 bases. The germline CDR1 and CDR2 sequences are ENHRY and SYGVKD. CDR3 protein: CAISESGHQGDGPQHF. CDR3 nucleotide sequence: TGTGCCATCAGTGAGTCAGGGCACCAAGGTGACGGTCCCCAGCATTTT.

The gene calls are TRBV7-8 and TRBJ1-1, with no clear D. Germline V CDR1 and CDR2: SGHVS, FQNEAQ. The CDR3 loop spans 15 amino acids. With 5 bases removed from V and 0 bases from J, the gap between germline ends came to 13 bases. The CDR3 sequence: CASSPPWTMNTEAFF. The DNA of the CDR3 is TGTGCCAGCAGCCCTCCTTGGACGATGAACACTGAAGCTTTCTTT.

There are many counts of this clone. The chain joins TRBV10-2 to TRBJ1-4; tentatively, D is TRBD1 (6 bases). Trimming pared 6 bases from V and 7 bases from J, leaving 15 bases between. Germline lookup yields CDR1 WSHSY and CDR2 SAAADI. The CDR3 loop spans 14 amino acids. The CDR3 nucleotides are TGCGCCAGCAGCCCGGGGGGGGCGGGTGAAAAACTGTTTTTT. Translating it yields CASSPGGAGEKLFF.

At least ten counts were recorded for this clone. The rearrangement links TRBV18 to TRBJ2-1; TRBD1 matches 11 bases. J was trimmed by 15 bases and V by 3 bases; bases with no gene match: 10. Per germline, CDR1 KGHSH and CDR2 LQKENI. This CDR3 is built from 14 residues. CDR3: CASSPTDRGRRVFF. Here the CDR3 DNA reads TGTGCCAGCTCACCCACGGACAGGGGGCGCAGAGTGTTCTTC.

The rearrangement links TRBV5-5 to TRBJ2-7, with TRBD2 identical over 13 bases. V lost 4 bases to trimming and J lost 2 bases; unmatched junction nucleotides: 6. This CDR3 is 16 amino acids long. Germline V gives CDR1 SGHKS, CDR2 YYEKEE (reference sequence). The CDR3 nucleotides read TGTGCCAGCAGCATACGGACTAGCGGGAGTCCCTACGAGCAGTACTTC. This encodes CASSIRTSGSPYEQYF.

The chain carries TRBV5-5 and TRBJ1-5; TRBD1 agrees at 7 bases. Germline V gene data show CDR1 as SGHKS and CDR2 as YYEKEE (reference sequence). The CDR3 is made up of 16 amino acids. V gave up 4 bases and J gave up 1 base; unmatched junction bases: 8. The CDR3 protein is CASSRVTGSSNQPQHF. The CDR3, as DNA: TGTGCCAGCAGCCGAGTGACAGGGTCGAGCAATCAGCCCCAGCATTTT.

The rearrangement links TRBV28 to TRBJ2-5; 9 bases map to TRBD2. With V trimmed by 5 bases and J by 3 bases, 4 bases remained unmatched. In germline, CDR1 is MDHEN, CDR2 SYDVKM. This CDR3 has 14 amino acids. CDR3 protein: CASSQAGGEETQYF. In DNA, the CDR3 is TGTGCCAGCAGTCAAGCGGGAGGAGAAGAGACCCAGTACTTC.

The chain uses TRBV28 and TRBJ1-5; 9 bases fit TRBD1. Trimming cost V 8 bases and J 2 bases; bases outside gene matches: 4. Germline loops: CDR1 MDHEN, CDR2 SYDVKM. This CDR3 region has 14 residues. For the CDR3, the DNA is TGTGCCAGCGCTACAGGGGGCGGCAATCAGCCCCAGCATTTT. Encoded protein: CASATGGGNQPQHF.

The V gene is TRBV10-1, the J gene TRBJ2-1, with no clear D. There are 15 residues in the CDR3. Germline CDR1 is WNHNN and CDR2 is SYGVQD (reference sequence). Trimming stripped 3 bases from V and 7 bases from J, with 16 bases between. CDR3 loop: CASSENILGPNEQFF. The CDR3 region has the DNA TGCGCCAGCAGTGAAAACATCTTGGGCCCAAATGAGCAGTTCTTC.

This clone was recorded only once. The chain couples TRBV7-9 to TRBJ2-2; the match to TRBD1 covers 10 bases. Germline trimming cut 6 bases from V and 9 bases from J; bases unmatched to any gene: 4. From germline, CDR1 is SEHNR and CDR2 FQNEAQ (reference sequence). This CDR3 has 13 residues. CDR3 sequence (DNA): TGTGCCAGCAGGGGACAGGGGAGCAGGGAGCTGTTTTTT. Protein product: CASRGQGSRELFF.

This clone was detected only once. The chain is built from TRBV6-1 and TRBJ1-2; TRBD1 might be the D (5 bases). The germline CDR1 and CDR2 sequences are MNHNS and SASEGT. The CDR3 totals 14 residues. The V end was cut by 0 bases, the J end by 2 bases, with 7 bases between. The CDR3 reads CASSEAWGNYGYTF. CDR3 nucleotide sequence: TGTGCCAGCAGTGAAGCGTGGGGGAACTATGGCTACACCTTC.

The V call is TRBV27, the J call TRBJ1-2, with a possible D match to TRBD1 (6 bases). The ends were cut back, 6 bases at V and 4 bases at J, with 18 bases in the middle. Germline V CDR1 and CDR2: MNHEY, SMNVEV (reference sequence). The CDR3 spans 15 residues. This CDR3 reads CASSAGYRDTYGYTF. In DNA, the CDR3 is TGTGCCAGCAGCGCAGGGTACAGGGACACCTATGGCTACACCTTC.

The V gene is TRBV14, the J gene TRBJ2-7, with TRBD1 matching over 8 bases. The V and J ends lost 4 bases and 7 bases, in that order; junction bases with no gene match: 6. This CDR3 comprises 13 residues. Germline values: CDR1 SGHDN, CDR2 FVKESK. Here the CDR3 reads CASSLWTGREQYF. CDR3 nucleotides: TGTGCCAGCAGCCTCTGGACAGGGAGGGAGCAGTACTTC. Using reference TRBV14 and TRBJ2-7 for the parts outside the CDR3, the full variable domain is EAGVTQFPSHSVIEKGQTVTLRCDPISGHDNLYWYRRVMGKEIKFLLHFVKESKQDESGMPNNRFLAERTGGTYSTLKVQPAELEDSGVYFCASSLWTGREQYFGPGTRLTVT.

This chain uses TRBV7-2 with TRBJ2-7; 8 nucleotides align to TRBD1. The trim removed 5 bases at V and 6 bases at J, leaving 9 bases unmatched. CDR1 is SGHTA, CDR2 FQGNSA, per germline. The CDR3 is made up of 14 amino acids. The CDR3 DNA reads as TGTGCCAGCAGCGTTTTCGACAGGGGATCCGAGCAGTACTTC. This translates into CASSVFDRGSEQYF.

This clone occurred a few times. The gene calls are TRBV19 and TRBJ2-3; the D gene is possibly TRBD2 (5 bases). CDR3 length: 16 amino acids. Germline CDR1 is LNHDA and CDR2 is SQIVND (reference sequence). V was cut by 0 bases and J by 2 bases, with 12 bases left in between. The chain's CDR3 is CASSIEKDLTTDTQYF. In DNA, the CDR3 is TGTGCCAGTAGTATAGAAAAGGACTTAACCACAGATACGCAGTATTTT.

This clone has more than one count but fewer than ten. The CDR3 sequence: CASSLEGRRSKNIQYF. As DNA, the CDR3 is TGCGCCAGCAGCTTGGAAGGCAGGAGGTCCAAAAACATTCAGTACTTC. V and J are TRBV5-1 and TRBJ2-4; a weak D match, TRBD2 (5 bases). The V gene lost 0 bases and the J gene lost 2 bases, with 12 bases spanning the gap. From germline, CDR1 is SGHRS and CDR2 YFSETQ. The CDR3 consists of 16 residues.

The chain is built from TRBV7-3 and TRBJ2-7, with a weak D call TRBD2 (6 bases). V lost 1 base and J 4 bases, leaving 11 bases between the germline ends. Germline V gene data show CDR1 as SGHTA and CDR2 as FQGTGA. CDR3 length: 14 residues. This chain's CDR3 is CASSLMLAEYEQYF. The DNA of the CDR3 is TGTGCCAGCAGCTTAATGTTAGCGGAATACGAGCAGTACTTC. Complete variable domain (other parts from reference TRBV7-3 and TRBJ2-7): GAGVSQTPSNKVTEKGKYVELRCDPISGHTALYWYRQSLGQGPEFLIYFQGTGAADDSGLPNDRFFAVRPEGSVSTLKIQRTERGDSAVYLCASSLMLAEYEQYFGPGTRLTVT.

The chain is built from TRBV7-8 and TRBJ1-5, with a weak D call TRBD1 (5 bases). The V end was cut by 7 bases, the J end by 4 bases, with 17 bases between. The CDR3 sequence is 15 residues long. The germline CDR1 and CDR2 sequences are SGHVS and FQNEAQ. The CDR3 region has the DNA TGTGCCAGCACCGTGGGGGGGGTAGGGAATCAGCCCCAGCATTTT. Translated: CASTVGGVGNQPQHF. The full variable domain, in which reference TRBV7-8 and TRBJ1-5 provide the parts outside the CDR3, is GAGVSQSPRYKVAKRGQDVALRCDPISGHVSLFWYQQALGQGPEFLTYFQNEAQLDKSGLPSDRFFAERPEGSVSTLKIQRTQQEDSAVYLCASTVGGVGNQPQHFGDGTRLSIL.

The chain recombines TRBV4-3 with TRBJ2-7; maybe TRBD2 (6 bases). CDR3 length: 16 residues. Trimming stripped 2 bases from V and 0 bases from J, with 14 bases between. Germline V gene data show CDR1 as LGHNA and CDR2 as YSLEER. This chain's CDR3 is CASSQSSAGSSYEQYF. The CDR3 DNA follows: TGCGCCAGCAGCCAATCGTCGGCCGGGAGCTCCTACGAGCAGTACTTC.

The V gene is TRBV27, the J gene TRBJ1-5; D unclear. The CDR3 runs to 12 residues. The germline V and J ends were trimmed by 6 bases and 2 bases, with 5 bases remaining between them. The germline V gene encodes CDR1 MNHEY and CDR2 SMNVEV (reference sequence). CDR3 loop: CASRSGNQPQHF. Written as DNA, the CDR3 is TGTGCCAGCAGGAGTGGCAATCAGCCCCAGCATTTT.